This T cell receptor beta chain derives from a study of cytomegalovirus exposure and HLA in healthy donors. The PCR ran on 60 Vbeta and 13 Jbeta primers. This table comes from immunoSEQ multiplex PCR, and its TCRdb copy is limited to in-frame clones, with some not included. The table records about 150,000 clones, around 77% of them present only once. A note on this clone: The target antigen is unknown.

Germline V gene lookup returns CDR1 KGHSH and CDR2 LQKENI. The V and J ends lost 6 bases and 4 bases, in that order; junction bases with no gene match: 0. This CDR3 contains 13 residues. Study results and caveats: In an earlier analysis, in some 500 donors, most V segments appeared productive either ~87% or ~30% of the time. The authors assumed roughly uniform sequencing depth across donors for presence/absence analyses.

The sample was PBMCs. The TCR originated in a woman younger than 45 in good health and CMV-seronegative. The chain employs TRBV18 and TRBJ2-5, with TRBD2 identical over 12 bases. CDR3 loop: CASSGLAGETQYF. The CDR3 DNA follows: TGTGCCAGCTCGGGACTAGCGGGAGAGACCCAGTACTTC.